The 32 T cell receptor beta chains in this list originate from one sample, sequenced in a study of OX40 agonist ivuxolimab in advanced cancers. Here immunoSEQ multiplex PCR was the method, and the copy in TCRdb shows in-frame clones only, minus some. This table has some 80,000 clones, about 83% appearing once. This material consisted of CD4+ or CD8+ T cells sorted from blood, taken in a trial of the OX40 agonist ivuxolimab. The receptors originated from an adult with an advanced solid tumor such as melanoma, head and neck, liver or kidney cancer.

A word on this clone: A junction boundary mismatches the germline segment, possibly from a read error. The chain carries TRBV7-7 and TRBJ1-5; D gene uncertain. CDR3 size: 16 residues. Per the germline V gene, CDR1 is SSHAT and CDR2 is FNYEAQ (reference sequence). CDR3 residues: CASSSWRASGDQPQHF. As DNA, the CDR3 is TGTGCTAGCAGCTCCTGGCGGGCAAGCGGAGATCAGCCCCAGCATTTT. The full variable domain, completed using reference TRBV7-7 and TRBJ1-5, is GAGVSQSPRYKVTKRGQDVTLRCDPISSHATLYWYQQALGQGPEFLTYFNYEAQPDKSGLPSDRFSAERPEGSISTLTIQRTEQRDSAMYRCASSSWRASGDQPQHFGDGTRLSIL.

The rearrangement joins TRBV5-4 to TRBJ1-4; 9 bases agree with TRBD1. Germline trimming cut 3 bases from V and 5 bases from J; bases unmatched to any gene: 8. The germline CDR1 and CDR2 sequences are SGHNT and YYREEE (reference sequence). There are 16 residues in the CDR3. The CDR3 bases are TGTGCCAGCAGCTCTAATTCCGGGACAGGGAATGAAAAACTGTTTTTT. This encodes CASSSNSGTGNEKLFF.

CDR3 nucleotide sequence: TGTGCCAGCAGGGCAGGGGGCCCGACTAATGAAAAACTGTTTTTT. Encoded protein: CASRAGGPTNEKLFF. The chain recombines TRBV2 with TRBJ1-4, with TRBD1 matching over 8 bases. The CDR3 is 15 amino acids. V shed 6 bases and J 2 bases; nucleotides not matched to a gene: 5. Germline lookup yields CDR1 SNHLY and CDR2 FYNNEI.

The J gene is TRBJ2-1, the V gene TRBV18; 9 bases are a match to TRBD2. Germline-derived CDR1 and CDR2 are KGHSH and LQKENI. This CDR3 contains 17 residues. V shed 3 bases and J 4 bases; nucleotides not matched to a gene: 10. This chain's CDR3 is CASSPTSGPTGYNEQFF. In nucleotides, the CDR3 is TGTGCCAGCTCACCGACTAGCGGCCCCACCGGGTACAATGAGCAGTTCTTC.

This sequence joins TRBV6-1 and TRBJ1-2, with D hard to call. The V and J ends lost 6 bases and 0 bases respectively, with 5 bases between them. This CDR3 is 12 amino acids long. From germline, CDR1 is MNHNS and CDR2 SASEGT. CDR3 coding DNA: TGTGCCAGCAGGACTTCTAACTATGGCTACACCTTC. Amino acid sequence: CASRTSNYGYTF.

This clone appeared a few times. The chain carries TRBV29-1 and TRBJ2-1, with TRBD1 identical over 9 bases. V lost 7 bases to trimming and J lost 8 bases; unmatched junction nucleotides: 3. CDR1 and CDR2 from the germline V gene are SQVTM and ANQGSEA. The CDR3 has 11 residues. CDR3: CSAGQGYEQFF. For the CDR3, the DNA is TGCAGCGCAGGACAGGGGTATGAGCAGTTCTTC.

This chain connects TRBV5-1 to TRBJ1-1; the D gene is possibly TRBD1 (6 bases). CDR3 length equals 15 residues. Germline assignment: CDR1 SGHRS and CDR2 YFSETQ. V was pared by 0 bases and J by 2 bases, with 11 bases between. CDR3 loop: CASSLVRTANTEAFF. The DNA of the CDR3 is TGCGCCAGCAGCTTGGTGCGGACAGCCAACACTGAAGCTTTCTTT.

The CDR3 loop reads CASSLSSSRDEAFF. CDR3 bases: TGTGCCAGCAGTTTATCATCAAGCAGGGATGAAGCTTTCTTT. V and J are TRBV27 and TRBJ1-1, with D possibly being TRBD1 (5 bases). Deletions cut 0 bases from V and 7 bases from J, with 12 bases between. CDR1 MNHEY and CDR2 SMNVEV come from the germline V gene (reference sequence). The CDR3 spans 14 residues.

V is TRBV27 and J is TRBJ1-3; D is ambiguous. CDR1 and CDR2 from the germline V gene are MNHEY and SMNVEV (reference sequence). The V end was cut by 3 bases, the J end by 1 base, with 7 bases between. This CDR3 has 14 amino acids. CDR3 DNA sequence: TGTGCCAGCAGTTTTGGGGAATCTGGAAACACCATATATTTT. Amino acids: CASSFGESGNTIYF.

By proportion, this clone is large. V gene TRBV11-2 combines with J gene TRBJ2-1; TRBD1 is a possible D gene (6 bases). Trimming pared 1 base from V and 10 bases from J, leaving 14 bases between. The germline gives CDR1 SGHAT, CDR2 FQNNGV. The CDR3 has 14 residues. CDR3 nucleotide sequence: TGTGCCAGCAGCTTAGCGTATGGGGGCTGGGAGCAGTTCTTC. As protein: CASSLAYGGWEQFF.

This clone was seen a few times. CDR3 loop: CASAQYGYTF. The CDR3 DNA is TGTGCCAGCGCACAGTATGGCTACACCTTC. The chain employs TRBV2 and TRBJ1-2; D call uncertain. V lost 8 bases to trimming and J lost 5 bases, with 6 bases between them. CDR3 length: 10 residues. The germline V gene has CDR1 SNHLY and CDR2 FYNNEI.

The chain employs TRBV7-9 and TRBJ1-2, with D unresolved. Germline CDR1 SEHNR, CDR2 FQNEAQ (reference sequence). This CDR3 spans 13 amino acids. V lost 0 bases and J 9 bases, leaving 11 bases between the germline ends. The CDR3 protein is CASSLAGSPSYTF. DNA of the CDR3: TGTGCCAGCAGCTTAGCAGGGTCCCCGAGCTACACCTTC.

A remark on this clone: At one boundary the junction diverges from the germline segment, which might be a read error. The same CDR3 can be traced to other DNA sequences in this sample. CDR3 protein: CASSVLGAGALYEQYF. The CDR3 nucleotides read TGTGCCAGCAGCGTACTAGGAGCGGGAGCCCTCTACGAGCAGTATTTC. The chain couples TRBV9 to TRBJ2-7, with TRBD2 matching over 8 bases. Germline CDR1 reads SGDLS; CDR2 reads YYNGEE. The CDR3 spans 16 residues.

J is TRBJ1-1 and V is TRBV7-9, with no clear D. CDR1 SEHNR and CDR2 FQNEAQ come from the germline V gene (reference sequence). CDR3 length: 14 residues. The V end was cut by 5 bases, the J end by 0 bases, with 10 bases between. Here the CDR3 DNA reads TGTGCCAGCAGCCCCGGACGGATGAACACTGAAGCTTTCTTT. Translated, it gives CASSPGRMNTEAFF.

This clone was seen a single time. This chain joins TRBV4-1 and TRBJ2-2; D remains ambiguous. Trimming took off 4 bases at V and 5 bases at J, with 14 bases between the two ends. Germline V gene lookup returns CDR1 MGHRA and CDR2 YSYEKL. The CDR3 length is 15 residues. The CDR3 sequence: CASSPLNAGTGELFF. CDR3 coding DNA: TGCGCCAGCAGCCCACTGAATGCTGGGACCGGGGAGCTGTTTTTT.

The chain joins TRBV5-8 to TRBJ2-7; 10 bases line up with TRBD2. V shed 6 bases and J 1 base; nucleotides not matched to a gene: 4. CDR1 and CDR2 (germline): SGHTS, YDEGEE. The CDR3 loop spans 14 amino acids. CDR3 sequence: CASTVLAGSYEQYF. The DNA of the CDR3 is TGTGCCAGCACCGTACTAGCGGGGTCCTACGAGCAGTACTTC. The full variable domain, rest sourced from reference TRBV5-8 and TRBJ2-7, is EAGVTQSPTHLIKTRGQQATLRCSPISGHTSVYWYQQALGLGLQFLLWYDEGEERNRGNFPPRFSGRQFPNYSSELNVNALELEDSALYLCASTVLAGSYEQYFGPGTRLTVT.

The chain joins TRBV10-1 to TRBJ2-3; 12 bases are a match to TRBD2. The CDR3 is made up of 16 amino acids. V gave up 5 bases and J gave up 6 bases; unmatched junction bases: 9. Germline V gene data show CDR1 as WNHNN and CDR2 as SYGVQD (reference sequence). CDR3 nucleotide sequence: TGCGCCAGCAGTCCACTAGCGGGGGGCCGTCAGGATACGCAGTATTTT. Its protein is CASSPLAGGRQDTQYF.

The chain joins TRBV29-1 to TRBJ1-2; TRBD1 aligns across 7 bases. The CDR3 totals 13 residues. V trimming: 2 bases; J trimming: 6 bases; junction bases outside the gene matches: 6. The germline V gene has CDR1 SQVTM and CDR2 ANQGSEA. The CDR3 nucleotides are TGCAGCGTTGAATCGAACAGGGGAGATGGCTACACCTTC. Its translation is CSVESNRGDGYTF. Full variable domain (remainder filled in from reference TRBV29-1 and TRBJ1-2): SAVISQKPSRDICQRGTSLTIQCQVDSQVTMMFWYRQQPGQSLTLIATANQGSEATYESGFVIDKFPISRPNLTFSTLTVSNMSPEDSSIYLCSVESNRGDGYTFGSGTRLTVV.

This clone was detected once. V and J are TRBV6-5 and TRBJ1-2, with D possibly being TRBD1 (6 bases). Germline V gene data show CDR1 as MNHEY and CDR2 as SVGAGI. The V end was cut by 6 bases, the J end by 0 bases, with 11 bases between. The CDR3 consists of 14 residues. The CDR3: CASRWTEANYGYTF. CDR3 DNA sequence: TGTGCCAGCAGGTGGACAGAAGCTAACTATGGCTACACCTTC.

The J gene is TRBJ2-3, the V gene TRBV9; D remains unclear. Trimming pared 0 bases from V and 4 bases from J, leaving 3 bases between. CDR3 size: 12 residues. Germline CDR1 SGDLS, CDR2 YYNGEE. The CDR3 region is CASSVASDTQYF. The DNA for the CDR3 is TGTGCCAGCAGCGTAGCTTCAGATACGCAGTATTTT.

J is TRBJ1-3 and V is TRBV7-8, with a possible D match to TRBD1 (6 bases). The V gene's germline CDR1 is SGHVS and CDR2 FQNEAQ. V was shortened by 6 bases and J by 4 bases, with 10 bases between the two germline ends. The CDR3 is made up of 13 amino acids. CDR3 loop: CASRGQTGNTIYF. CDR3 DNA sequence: TGTGCCAGCAGAGGACAGACCGGAAACACCATATATTTT.

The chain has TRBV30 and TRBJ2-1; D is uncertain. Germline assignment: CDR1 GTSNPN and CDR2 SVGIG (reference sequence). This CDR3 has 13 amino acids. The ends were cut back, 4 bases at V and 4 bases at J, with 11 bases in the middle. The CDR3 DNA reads TGTGCCTGGAAGGCGGCAGATTACAATGAGCAGTTCTTC. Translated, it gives CAWKAADYNEQFF.

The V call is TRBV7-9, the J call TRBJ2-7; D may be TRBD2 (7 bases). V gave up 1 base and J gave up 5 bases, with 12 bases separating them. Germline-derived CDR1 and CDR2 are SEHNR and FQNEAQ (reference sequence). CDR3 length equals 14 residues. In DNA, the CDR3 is TGTGCCAGCAGCTTAGGGCGGGGGCTGGACGAGCAGTACTTC. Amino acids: CASSLGRGLDEQYF. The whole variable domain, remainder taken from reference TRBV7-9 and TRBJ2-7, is DTGVSQNPRHKITKRGQNVTFRCDPISEHNRLYWYRQTLGQGPEFLTYFQNEAQLEKSRLLSDRFSAERPKGSFSTLEIQRTEQGDSAMYLCASSLGRGLDEQYFGPGTRLTVT.

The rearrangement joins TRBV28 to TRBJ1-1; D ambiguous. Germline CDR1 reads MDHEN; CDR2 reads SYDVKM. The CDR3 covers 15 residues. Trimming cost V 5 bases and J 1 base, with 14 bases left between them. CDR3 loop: CASSHTVRANTEAFF. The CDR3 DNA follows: TGTGCCAGCAGTCACACGGTCCGGGCGAACACTGAAGCTTTCTTT. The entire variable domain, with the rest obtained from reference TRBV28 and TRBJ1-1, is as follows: DVKVTQSSRYLVKRTGEKVFLECVQDMDHENMFWYRQDPGLGLRLIYFSYDVKMKEKGDIPEGYSVSREKKERFSLILESASTNQTSMYLCASSHTVRANTEAFFGQGTRLTVV.

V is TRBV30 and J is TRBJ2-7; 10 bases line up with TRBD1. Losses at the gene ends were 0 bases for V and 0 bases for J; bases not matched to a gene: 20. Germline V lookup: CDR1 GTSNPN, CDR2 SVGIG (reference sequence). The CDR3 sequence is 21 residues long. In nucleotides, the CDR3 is TGTGCCTGGAGTGTCGCGCTTCCCGGGACAGGGGTCCCAATTTCCTCCTACGAGCAGTACTTC. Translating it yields CAWSVALPGTGVPISSYEQYF. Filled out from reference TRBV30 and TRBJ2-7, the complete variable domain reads SQTIHQWPATLVQPVGSPLSLECTVEGTSNPNLYWYRQAAGRGLQLLFYSVGIGQISSEVPQNLSASRPQDRQFILSSKKLLLSDSGFYLCAWSVALPGTGVPISSYEQYFGPGTRLTVT.

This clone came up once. CDR3 region: CASSLRRETQYF. The DNA of the CDR3 is TGTGCCAGCAGCTTAAGGCGAGAGACCCAGTACTTC. The genes are TRBV7-2 and TRBJ2-5; D is ambiguous. The CDR3 contains 12 residues. CDR1 and CDR2 from the germline V gene are SGHTA and FQGNSA. V lost 2 bases and J 4 bases, leaving 5 bases between the germline ends.

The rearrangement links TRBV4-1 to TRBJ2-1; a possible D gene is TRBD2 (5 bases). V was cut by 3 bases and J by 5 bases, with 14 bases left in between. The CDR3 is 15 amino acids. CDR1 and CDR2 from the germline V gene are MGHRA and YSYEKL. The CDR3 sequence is CASSHPGIGHNEQFF. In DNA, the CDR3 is TGCGCCAGCAGCCACCCGGGGATCGGTCACAATGAGCAGTTCTTC.

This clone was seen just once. The chain's CDR3 is CASSRGLPPGELFF. The CDR3 DNA reads as TGCGCCAGCAGCCGGGGACTCCCCCCCGGGGAGCTGTTTTTT. The V gene is TRBV4-3, the J gene TRBJ2-2, with a tentative D call TRBD2 (6 bases). The V gene lost 4 bases and the J gene lost 6 bases, with 12 bases spanning the gap. Germline lookup yields CDR1 LGHNA and CDR2 YSLEER. The CDR3 has 14 residues.

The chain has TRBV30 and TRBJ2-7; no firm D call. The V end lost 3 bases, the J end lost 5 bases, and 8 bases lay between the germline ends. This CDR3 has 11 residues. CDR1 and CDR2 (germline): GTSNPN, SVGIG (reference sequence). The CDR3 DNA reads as TGTGCCTGGAGCAAGACCCACGAGCAGTACTTC. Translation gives CAWSKTHEQYF.

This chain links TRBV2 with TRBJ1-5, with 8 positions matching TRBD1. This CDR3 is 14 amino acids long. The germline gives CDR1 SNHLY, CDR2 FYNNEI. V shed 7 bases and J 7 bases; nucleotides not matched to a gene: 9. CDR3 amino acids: CASTPQGALQPQHF. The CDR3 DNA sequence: TGTGCCAGCACCCCGCAGGGGGCGCTCCAGCCCCAGCATTTT.

Written as DNA, the CDR3 is TGTGCCAGCAGTGAAACACTCTCCGAGGGCAATCAGCCCCAGCATTTT. This codes for CASSETLSEGNQPQHF. The V gene is TRBV6-1, the J gene TRBJ1-5; no firm D call. Germline CDR1 reads MNHNS; CDR2 reads SASEGT. V dropped 2 bases and J dropped 2 bases, with 13 bases sitting between them. This CDR3 contains 16 residues.

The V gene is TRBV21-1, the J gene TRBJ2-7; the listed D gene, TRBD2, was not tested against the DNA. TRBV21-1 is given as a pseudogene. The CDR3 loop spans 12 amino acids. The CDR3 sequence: CASTRSSYEQYF. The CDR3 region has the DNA TGTGCCAGCACTAGGAGCTCCTACGAGCAGTACTTC.